The clone carrying this T cell receptor (beta chain) was seen repeatedly, ten times or more. Its specificity is unknown. The CDR3 has 14 amino acids. CDR1 is DFQATT, CDR2 SNEGSKA, per germline (reference sequence). V lost 4 bases, J lost 1 base, and 3 bases stayed unmatched. This sample was included in a study of T cells after yellow fever vaccination. Study-level background: Low-cell-number fractions underwent preparation using SMART-Seq v4 Ultra Low Input.

TCRdb processed the 5' RACE reads anew with MiXCR; each CDR3 protein has one entry. The repertoire includes approximately 240,000 distinct CDR3 sequences, over 3% of them detected once, and 15% to 20% sits in the top ten. General study points: Re-detected after boosting: most primary clones, about 96% of CD4 and over 80% of CD8.

This chain joins TRBV20-1 and TRBJ2-3; 9 positions match TRBD2. The specimen was PBMCs, collected 15 days after the yellow fever booster vaccination. The TCR was taken from a man younger than 35 who received the YFV17D yellow fever vaccine. This CDR3 reads CSATASGGTDTQYF. The CDR3 coding sequence is TGCAGTGCTACAGCTAGCGGGGGCACAGATACGCAGTATTTT.